This entry features one T cell receptor beta chain sequence. Trimming at V came to 9 bases and at J to 5 bases, leaving 20 bases not matched to a gene. The CDR3 runs to 19 residues. Germline loops: CDR1 LNHDA, CDR2 SQIVND (reference sequence). These data are taken from a study of cytomegalovirus exposure and HLA in healthy donors. PCR amplification relied on 60 Vbeta primers (plus 13 Jbeta primers). Sequencing used immunoSEQ multiplex PCR; TCRdb keeps in-frame clones, though not all of them. The sample has about 120,000 clones, 80% to 85% seen once; the top ten hold roughly 2.4%. The chain joins TRBV19 to TRBJ1-5; 12 bases match TRBD1. The receptor comes from a woman aged 40 to 50 in good health and CMV-seronegative. The sample taken for sequencing was PBMCs. This CDR3 is CASRNRDRGPLGRHQPQHF. The CDR3 bases are TGTGCCAGCCGAAACCGGGACAGGGGGCCTCTCGGGAGACATCAGCCCCAGCATTTT.